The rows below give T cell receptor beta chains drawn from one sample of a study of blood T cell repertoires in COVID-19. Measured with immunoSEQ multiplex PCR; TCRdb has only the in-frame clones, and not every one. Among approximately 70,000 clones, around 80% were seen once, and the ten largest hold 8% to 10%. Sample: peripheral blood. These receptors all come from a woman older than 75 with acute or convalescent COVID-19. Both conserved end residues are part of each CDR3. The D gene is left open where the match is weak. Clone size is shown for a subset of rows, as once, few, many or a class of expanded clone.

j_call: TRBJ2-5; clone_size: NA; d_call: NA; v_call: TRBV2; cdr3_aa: CASSSDSRETQYF; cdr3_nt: TGTGCCAGCAGTTCGGACAGCAGGGAGACCCAGTACTTC
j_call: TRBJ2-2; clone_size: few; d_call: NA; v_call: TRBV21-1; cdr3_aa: CASRRGGSNTGELFF; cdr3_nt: TGTGCCAGCAGGCGCGGGGGATCGAACACCGGGGAGCTGTTTTTT
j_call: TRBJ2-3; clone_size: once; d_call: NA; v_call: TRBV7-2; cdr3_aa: CASSPGKATDTQYF; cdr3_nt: TGTGCCAGCAGCCCAGGGAAAGCCACAGATACGCAGTATTTT
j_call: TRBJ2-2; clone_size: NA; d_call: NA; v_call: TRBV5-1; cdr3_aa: CASSRWQKEIYGELFF; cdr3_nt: TGCGCCAGCAGCAGATGGCAGAAGGAGATCTACGGGGAGCTGTTTTTT
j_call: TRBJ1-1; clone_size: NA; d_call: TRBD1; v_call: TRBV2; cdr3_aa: CASSRQGGNLNTEAFF; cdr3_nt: TGTGCCAGCAGTCGACAGGGCGGTAATCTGAACACTGAAGCTTTCTTT
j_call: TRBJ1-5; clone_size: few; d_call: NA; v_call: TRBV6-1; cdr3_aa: CASSEEKRGNQPQHF; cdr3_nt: TGTGCCAGCAGTGAAGAAAAGAGGGGCAATCAGCCCCAGCATTTT
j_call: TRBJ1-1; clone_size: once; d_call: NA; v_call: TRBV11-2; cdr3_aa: CASSFSRGSEAFF; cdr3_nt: TGTGCCAGCAGCTTTTCCAGGGGATCTGAAGCTTTCTTT
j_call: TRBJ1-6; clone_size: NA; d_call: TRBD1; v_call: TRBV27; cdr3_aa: CASSEVSQGSPLHF; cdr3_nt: TGTGCCTCCTCCGAGGTATCACAGGGGTCACCCCTCCACTTT
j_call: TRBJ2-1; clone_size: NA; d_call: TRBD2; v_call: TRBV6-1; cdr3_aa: CASSDPGTRISQGEQFF; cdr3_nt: TGTGCCAGCAGTGACCCCGGGACTAGGATTAGTCAAGGTGAGCAGTTCTTC
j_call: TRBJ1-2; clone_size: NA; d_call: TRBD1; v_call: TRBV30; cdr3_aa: CAWSQGTGNYGYTF; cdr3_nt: TGTGCCTGGAGTCAGGGGACAGGGAACTATGGCTACACCTTC
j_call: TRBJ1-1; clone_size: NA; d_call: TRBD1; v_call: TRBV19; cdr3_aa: CASSTPGQGARNTEAFF; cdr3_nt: TGTGCCAGTAGTACTCCGGGACAGGGGGCGCGGAACACTGAAGCTTTCTTT
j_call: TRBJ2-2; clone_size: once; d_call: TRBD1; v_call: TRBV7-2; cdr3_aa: CASSITGATGELFF; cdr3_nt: TGTGCCAGCAGCATCACAGGGGCCACCGGGGAGCTGTTTTTT
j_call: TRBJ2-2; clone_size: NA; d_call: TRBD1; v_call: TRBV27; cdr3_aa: CASRTGVGGELFF; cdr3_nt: TGTGCCAGCAGAACAGGGGTAGGCGGGGAGCTGTTTTTT
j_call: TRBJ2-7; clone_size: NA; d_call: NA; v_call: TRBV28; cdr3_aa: CASSLPSGLSSYEQYF; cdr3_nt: TGTGCCAGCAGTTTACCCAGCGGGCTTAGCTCCTACGAGCAGTACTTC
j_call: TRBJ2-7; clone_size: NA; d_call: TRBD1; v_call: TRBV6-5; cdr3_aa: CASSYAGGASYEQYF; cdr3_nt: TGTGCCAGCAGTTATGCAGGGGGCGCCTCCTACGAGCAGTACTTC
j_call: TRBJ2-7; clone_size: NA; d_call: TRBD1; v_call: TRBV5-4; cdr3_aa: CASSPTRQGSYEQYF; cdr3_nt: TGTGCCAGCAGCCCGACCCGACAGGGGTCCTACGAGCAGTACTTC
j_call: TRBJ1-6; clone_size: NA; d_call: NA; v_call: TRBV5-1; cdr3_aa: CASSHGTKGSPLHF; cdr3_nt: TGCGCCAGCAGCCACGGGACAAAGGGGTCACCCCTCCACTTT
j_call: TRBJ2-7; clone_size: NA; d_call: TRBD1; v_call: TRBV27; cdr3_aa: CASSRGTGNYEQYF; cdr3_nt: TGTGCCAGCAGTCGGGGGACAGGGAACTACGAGCAGTACTTC
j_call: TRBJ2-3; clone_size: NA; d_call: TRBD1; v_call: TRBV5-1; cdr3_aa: CASSRGQGVYGTDTQYF; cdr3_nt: TGCGCCAGCAGCCGGGGACAGGGGGTTTATGGCACAGATACGCAGTATTTT
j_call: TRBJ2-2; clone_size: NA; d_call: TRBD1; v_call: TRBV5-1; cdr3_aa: CASSLGQGSNTGELFF; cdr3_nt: TGCGCCAGCAGCTTGGGACAGGGCTCAAACACCGGGGAGCTGTTTTTT
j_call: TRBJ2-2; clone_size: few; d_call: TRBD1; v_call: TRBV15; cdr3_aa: CATSRQGENTGELFF; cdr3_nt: TGTGCCACCAGCAGACAGGGGGAGAACACCGGGGAGCTGTTTTTT
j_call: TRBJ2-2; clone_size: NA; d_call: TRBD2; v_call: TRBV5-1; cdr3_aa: CASSLTGTSGGWLFF; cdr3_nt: TGCGCCAGCAGCCTTACCGGGACTAGCGGGGGTTGGCTGTTTTTT
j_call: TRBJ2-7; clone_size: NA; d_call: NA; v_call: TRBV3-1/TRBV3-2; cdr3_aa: CASSLRRGAYEQYF; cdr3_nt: TGTGCCAGCAGCCTAAGGCGGGGAGCCTACGAGCAGTACTTC
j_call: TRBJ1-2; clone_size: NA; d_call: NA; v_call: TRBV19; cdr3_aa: CASSTPTTGSYGYTF; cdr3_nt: TGTGCCAGTAGTACTCCTACAACAGGGTCCTATGGCTACACCTTC
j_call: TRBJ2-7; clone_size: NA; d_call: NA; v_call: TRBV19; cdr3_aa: CASSIGPVSYEQYF; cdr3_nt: TGTGCCAGTAGTATAGGTCCTGTCTCCTACGAGCAGTACTTC
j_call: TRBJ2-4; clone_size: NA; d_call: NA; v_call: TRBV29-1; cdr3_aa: CSAAGLRSGNIQYF; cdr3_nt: TGCAGCGCCGCGGGACTTCGCAGCGGAAACATTCAGTACTTC
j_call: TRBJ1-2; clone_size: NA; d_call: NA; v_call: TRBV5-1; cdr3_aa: CASSAGYGYTF; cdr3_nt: TGCGCCAGCAGCGCGGGGTATGGCTACACCTTC
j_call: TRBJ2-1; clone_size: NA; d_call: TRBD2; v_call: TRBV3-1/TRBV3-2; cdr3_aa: CASSQAAGENEQFF; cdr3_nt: TGTGCCAGCAGCCAAGCGGCGGGGGAAAATGAGCAGTTCTTC
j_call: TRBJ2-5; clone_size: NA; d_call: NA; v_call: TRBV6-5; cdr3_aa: CASGQGELVETQYF; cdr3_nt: TGTGCCAGCGGCCAGGGCGAATTGGTAGAGACCCAGTACTTC
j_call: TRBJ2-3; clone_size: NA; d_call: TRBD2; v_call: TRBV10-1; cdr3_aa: CASSLGGASGGNLYF; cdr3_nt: TGCGCCAGCAGCCTCGGTGGAGCTAGCGGGGGCAATCTGTATTTT
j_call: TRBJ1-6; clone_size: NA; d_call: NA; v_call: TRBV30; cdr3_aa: CAWTPMGGRNSPLHF; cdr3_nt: TGTGCCTGGACCCCCATGGGGGGGAGGAATTCACCCCTCCACTTT